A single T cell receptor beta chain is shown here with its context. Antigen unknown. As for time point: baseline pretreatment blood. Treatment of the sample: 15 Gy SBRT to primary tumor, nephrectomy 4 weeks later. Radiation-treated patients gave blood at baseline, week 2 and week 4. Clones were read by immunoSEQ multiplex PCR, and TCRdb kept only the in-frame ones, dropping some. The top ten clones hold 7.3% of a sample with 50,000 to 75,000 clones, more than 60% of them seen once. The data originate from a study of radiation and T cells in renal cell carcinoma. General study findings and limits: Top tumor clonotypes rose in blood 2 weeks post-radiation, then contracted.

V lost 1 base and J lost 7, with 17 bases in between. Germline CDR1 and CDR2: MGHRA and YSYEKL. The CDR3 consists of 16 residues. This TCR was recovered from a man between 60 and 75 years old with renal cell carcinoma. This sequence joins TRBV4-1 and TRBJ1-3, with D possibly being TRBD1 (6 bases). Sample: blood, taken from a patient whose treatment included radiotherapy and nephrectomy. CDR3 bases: TGCGCCAGCAGCCAAGTAGGGACATGGGTGGGGAACACCATATATTTT. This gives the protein CASSQVGTWVGNTIYF.